Each of the 18 T cell receptor beta chains below was sequenced from the same sample in a study of shared clonotypes between healthy human individuals. The protocol was immunoSEQ multiplex PCR, while the TCRdb copy is restricted to in-frame clones and leaves out a portion. The data show some 2,100,000 clones, more than 90% seen once. The source material was naive CD4+ T cells sorted from blood. The subset is: CD45RA+ positively selected. The origin of the receptors is a young man in good health.

V gene TRBV28 combines with J gene TRBJ2-3, with 7 bases aligning to TRBD1. V gave up 6 bases and J gave up 1 base; unmatched junction bases: 13. The germline gives CDR1 MDHEN, CDR2 SYDVKM. The CDR3 is 17 amino acids. The CDR3 loop reads CASSSSRTGLGTDTQYF. As DNA, the CDR3 is TGTGCCAGCAGCTCCTCTCGGACAGGCTTGGGCACAGATACGCAGTATTTT.

The DNA of the CDR3 is TGTGCCACCCGACAACGGGTGTGGTACTTC. Protein: CATRQRVWYF. The chain has TRBV6-5 and TRBJ2-4; D is ambiguous. The CDR3 runs 10 residues. Germline values: CDR1 MNHEY, CDR2 SVGAGI. V lost 10 bases and J lost 15, with 16 bases in between.

Comment on this clone: The sample carries other DNA sequences with the same CDR3. V gene TRBV28 combines with J gene TRBJ2-7; 9 nucleotides match TRBD1. The CDR3 spans 14 residues. Germline-derived CDR1 and CDR2 are MDHEN and SYDVKM. After removal of 3 bases from V and 0 bases from J, the junction contained 0 bases not matched to a gene. The CDR3 loop reads CASSLTGGSYEQYF. CDR3 sequence (DNA): TGTGCCAGCAGTTTGACAGGGGGCTCCTACGAGCAGTACTTC.

V usage is TRBV9 and J usage is TRBJ1-1, with a possible D match to TRBD1 (6 bases). Trimming cost V 4 bases and J 0 bases, with 13 bases left between them. Germline loops: CDR1 SGDLS, CDR2 YYNGEE. The CDR3 runs 15 residues. CDR3 sequence: CASSLRQDMNTEAFF. CDR3 DNA sequence: TGTGCCAGCAGCCTCAGACAGGACATGAACACTGAAGCTTTCTTT.

This chain joins TRBV2 and TRBJ1-2; D is ambiguous. CDR1 and CDR2 from the germline V gene are SNHLY and FYNNEI. The CDR3 sequence is 12 residues long. Trimming took off 10 bases at V and 8 bases at J, with 17 bases between the two ends. Here the CDR3 reads CAITEPGYGYTF. The CDR3 DNA sequence: TGTGCCATAACTGAACCGGGATACGGCTACACCTTC.

The chain employs TRBV19 and TRBJ2-7, with D possibly TRBD1 on 6 matching bases. Deletions cut 6 bases from V and 0 bases from J, with 18 bases between. From germline, CDR1 is LNHDA and CDR2 SQIVND (reference sequence). The CDR3 sequence is 16 residues long. The CDR3: CASSLRAGAYSYEQYF. The CDR3 DNA reads TGTGCCAGTAGCCTACGGGCAGGGGCCTACTCCTACGAGCAGTACTTC. Looking up the rest from reference TRBV19 and TRBJ2-7 gives the full variable domain: DGGITQSPKYLFRKEGQNVTLSCEQNLNHDAMYWYRQDPGQGLRLIYYSQIVNDFQKGDIAEGYSVSREKKESFPLTVTSAQKNPTAFYLCASSLRAGAYSYEQYFGPGTRLTVT.

The chain recombines TRBV5-1 with TRBJ2-1; TRBD2 aligns across 14 bases. CDR1 and CDR2 from the germline V gene are SGHRS and YFSETQ. V shed 4 bases and J 8 bases; nucleotides not matched to a gene: 17. This CDR3 is built from 19 residues. The CDR3 here is CASSALPGLAGEFVDEQFF. The CDR3 bases are TGCGCCAGCAGCGCACTTCCGGGACTAGCGGGAGAATTTGTGGATGAGCAGTTCTTC.

Concerning this clone itself: This sample includes further DNA sequences coding for the same CDR3. The chain links TRBV5-1 to TRBJ1-2; D is uncertain. CDR1 is SGHRS, CDR2 YFSETQ, per germline. Trimming removed 0 bases at V and 4 bases at J, with 7 bases between. The CDR3 totals 13 residues. CDR3 in amino acids: CASSLGGSYGYTF. CDR3 bases: TGCGCCAGCAGCTTGGGAGGAAGCTATGGCTACACCTTC. Together with reference TRBV5-1 and TRBJ1-2, the CDR3 gives the full variable domain: KAGVTQTPRYLIKTRGQQVTLSCSPISGHRSVSWYQQTPGQGLQFLFEYFSETQRNKGNFPGRFSGRQFSNSRSEMNVSTLELGDSALYLCASSLGGSYGYTFGSGTRLTVV.

A single count supports this clone. The genes are TRBV2 and TRBJ2-3; 14 bases map to TRBD2. This CDR3 comprises 16 residues. From germline, CDR1 is SNHLY and CDR2 FYNNEI. The trim removed 6 bases at V and 5 bases at J, leaving 7 bases unmatched. CDR3 nucleotides: TGTGCCAGCAGGAGGGGTGGGACTAGCGGGAGAGATACGCAGTATTTT. This sequence encodes CASRRGGTSGRDTQYF. The variable domain in full, completed from reference TRBV2 and TRBJ2-3, reads EPEVTQTPSHQVTQMGQEVILRCVPISNHLYFYWYRQILGQKVEFLVSFYNNEISEKSEIFDDQFSVERPDGSNFTLKIRSTKLEDSAMYFCASRRGGTSGRDTQYFGPGTRLTVL.

V usage is TRBV6-1 and J usage is TRBJ1-5; the D is unclear. Deletions cut 3 bases from V and 0 bases from J, with 15 bases between. This CDR3 spans 17 amino acids. Germline V gene data show CDR1 as MNHNS and CDR2 as SASEGT. CDR3 in DNA: TGTGCCAGCAGTGATGAGGCAGTCCGAGGTAGCAATCAGCCCCAGCATTTT. This sequence encodes CASSDEAVRGSNQPQHF.

Turning to this clone: An end of the junction does not agree with germline; a read error may underlie this. This chain links TRBV6-5 with TRBJ2-7; 10 bases align to TRBD2. The CDR3 has 15 amino acids. Germline CDR1 is MNHEY and CDR2 is SVGAGI. CDR3 sequence reads: CASSDSGTSDYEQYF. The CDR3 DNA reads TGTGCCAGCAGTGACTCCGGGACTAGCGACTACGAGCAGTACTTC.

This chain uses TRBV18 with TRBJ2-1; 9 nucleotides align to TRBD1. Trimming took 3 bases from V and 6 from J; bases not matched to a gene: 12. Germline CDR1 is KGHSH and CDR2 is LQKENI. This CDR3 region has 17 residues. This CDR3 reads CASSPAAGQGGGNEQFF. In DNA, the CDR3 is TGTGCCAGCTCACCTGCGGCGGGACAGGGAGGAGGCAATGAGCAGTTCTTC.

This chain uses TRBV28 with TRBJ1-5, with a weak D call TRBD1 (6 bases). Trimming shortened V by 3 bases and J by 4 bases, and 16 bases separated the two germline ends. Germline CDR1 is MDHEN and CDR2 is SYDVKM. This CDR3 region has 16 residues. The CDR3 is CASSFTEGGSNQPQHF. The CDR3, as DNA: TGTGCCAGCAGTTTCACAGAGGGGGGGAGTAATCAGCCCCAGCATTTT.

The chain employs TRBV10-3 and TRBJ2-2, with D maybe TRBD2 (5 bases). Germline V gene lookup returns CDR1 ENHRY and CDR2 SYGVKD. The CDR3 is made up of 11 amino acids. The ends were cut back, 6 bases at V and 6 bases at J, with 5 bases in the middle. The CDR3 reads CAIRRAGELFF. CDR3 in DNA: TGTGCCATCAGGAGGGCCGGGGAGCTGTTTTTT.

About this clone itself: The identical CDR3 is also encoded by other nucleotide sequences in the sample. The V and J genes are TRBV5-1 and TRBJ2-7; weak D call: TRBD1 (6 bases). With 5 bases removed from V and 1 base from J, the gap between germline ends came to 10 bases. The CDR3 consists of 13 residues. From germline, CDR1 is SGHRS and CDR2 YFSETQ. The CDR3 protein is CASSRGQSYEQYF. The CDR3 DNA reads TGCGCCAGCAGTCGAGGACAGTCCTACGAGCAGTACTTC.

The chain combines TRBV5-1 with TRBJ2-1; tentatively, D is TRBD1 (6 bases). The CDR3 covers 14 residues. With 2 bases removed from V and 6 bases from J, the gap between germline ends came to 12 bases. Germline CDR1 SGHRS, CDR2 YFSETQ. Here the CDR3 DNA reads TGCGCCAGCAGCTTACCGGCGGACAGCAATGAGCAGTTCTTC. Protein product: CASSLPADSNEQFF.

The sample holds one count of this clone. The J gene is TRBJ1-5, the V gene TRBV27; D is ambiguous. Trimming pared 2 bases from V and 7 bases from J, leaving 12 bases between. The V gene's germline CDR1 is MNHEY and CDR2 SMNVEV (reference sequence). The CDR3 has 14 amino acids. Written as DNA, the CDR3 is TGTGCCAGCAGTTTAGGACGCGGTTGGCAGCCCCAGCATTTT. Encoded protein: CASSLGRGWQPQHF.

The chain couples TRBV10-3 to TRBJ1-1; tentatively, D is TRBD1 (5 bases). This CDR3 comprises 15 residues. From germline, CDR1 is ENHRY and CDR2 SYGVKD. Trimming took off 4 bases at V and 8 bases at J, with 20 bases between the two ends. CDR3 sequence: CAISGPSQGLGEAFF. The CDR3 DNA sequence: TGTGCCATCAGTGGACCCAGTCAGGGCCTGGGAGAAGCTTTCTTT.